The entry below describes one TCR beta chain. Its specificity is not known. The sample originates from a study of CD8 T cells in ankylosing spondylitis. The TCR beta libraries were generated through quantitative 5'-RACE incorporating molecular barcodes. TCRdb re-analysed the 5' RACE reads in MiXCR, keeping a single row per CDR3 protein. The top ten hold around 6.8% of the sample, which has about 500,000 distinct CDR3 sequences, 12% seen once. General study points: About 8 highly homologous variants made up a TCR beta motif that seemed to typify ankylosing spondylitis blood.

The germline gives CDR1 DFQATT, CDR2 SNEGSKA (reference sequence). The CDR3 sequence is 11 residues long. V was cut by 6 bases and J by 9 bases, with 13 bases left in between. This rearrangement joins TRBV20-1 to TRBJ2-3; D might be TRBD2 (6 bases). Source material: blood, either unsorted or a sorted T cell fraction (not recorded which). The sequence derives from a male donor with ankylosing spondylitis. The chain's CDR3 is CSASTSSTQYF. The CDR3 nucleotides read TGCAGTGCGTCGACTAGTAGCACGCAGTATTTT.